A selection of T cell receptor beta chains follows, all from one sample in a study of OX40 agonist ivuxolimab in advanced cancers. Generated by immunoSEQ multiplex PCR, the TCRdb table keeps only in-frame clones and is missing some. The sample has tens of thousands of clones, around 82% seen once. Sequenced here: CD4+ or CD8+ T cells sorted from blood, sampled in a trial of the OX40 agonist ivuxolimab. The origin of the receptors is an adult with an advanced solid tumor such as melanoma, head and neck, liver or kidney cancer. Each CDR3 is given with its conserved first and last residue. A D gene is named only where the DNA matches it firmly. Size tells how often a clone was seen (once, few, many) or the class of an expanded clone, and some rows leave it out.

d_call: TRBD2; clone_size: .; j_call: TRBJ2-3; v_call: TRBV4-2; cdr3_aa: CASSQEFRGRGADTQYF; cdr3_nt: TGTGCCAGCAGCCAAGAGTTTCGCGGGAGGGGGGCAGATACGCAGTATTTT
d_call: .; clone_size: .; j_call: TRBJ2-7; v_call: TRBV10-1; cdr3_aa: CARRPLWTSFRHQYF; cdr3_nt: TGCGCCAGGCGTCCCCTTTGGACCTCGTTTCGGCATCAGTACTTC
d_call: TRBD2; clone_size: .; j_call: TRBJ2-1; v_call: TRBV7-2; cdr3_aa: CASSYLAGYNEQFF; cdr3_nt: TGTGCCAGCAGCTACCTAGCGGGGTACAATGAGCAGTTCTTC
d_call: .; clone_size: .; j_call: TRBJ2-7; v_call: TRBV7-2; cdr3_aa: CATGGGTALYEQYF; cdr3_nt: TGTGCCACCGGGGGAGGTACAGCGCTCTACGAGCAGTACTTC
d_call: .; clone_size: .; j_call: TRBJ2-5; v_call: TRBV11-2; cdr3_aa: CASSSETEGTQYF; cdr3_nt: TGTGCCAGCAGCTCCGAAACCGAGGGGACCCAGTACTTC
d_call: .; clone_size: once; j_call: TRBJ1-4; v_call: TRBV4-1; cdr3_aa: CASSQGVGQGNEKLFF; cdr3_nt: TGCGCCAGCAGCCAAGGCGTGGGGCAGGGCAATGAAAAACTGTTTTTT
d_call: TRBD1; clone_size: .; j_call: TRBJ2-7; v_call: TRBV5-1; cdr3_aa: CASSSSGGGVTYEQYF; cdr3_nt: TGCGCCAGCAGCTCATCAGGGGGCGGGGTGACCTACGAGCAGTACTTC
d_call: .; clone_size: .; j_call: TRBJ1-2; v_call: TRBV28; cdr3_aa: CASTPTVPSGYTF; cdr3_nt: TGTGCCAGCACCCCGACAGTGCCTTCTGGCTACACCTTC
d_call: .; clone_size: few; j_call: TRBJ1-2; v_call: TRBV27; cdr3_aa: CASSFRWALGGYTF; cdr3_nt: TGTGCCAGCAGTTTTCGTTGGGCACTTGGGGGCTACACCTTC
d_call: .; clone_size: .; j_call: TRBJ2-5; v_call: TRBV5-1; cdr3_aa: CASSLTGDLGSETQYF; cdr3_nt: TGCGCCAGCAGCCTTACAGGAGACCTAGGGTCGGAGACCCAGTACTTC
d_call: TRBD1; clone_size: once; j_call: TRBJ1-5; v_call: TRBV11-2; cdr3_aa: CASSLVGAGGNQPQHF; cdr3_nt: TGTGCCAGCAGCTTAGTGGGGGCAGGGGGTAATCAGCCCCAGCATTTT
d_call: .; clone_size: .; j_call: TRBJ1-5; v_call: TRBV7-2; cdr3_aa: CASSLSWTNDQPQHF; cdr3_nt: TGTGCCAGCAGCTTAAGTTGGACAAATGATCAGCCCCAGCATTTT
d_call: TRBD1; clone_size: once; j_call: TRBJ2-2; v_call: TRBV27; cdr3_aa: CASSPDRGGTGELFF; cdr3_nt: TGTGCCAGCAGCCCCGACAGGGGCGGAACCGGGGAGCTGTTTTTT
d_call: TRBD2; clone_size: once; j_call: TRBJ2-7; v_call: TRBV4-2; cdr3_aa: CASSLLAGVYEQYF; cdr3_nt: TGTGCCAGCAGCCTTCTAGCGGGAGTCTACGAGCAGTACTTC
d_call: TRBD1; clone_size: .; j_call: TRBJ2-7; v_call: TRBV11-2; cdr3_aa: CASSRSQGALYEQYF; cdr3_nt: TGTGCCAGCAGTCGATCACAGGGGGCCCTCTACGAGCAGTACTTC
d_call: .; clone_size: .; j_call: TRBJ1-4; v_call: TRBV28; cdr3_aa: CASSQGGPNEKLFF; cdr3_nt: TGTGCCAGCAGCCAGGGAGGCCCTAATGAAAAACTGTTTTTT
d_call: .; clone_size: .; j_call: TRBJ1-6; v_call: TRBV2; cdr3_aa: CASRDGVVGSPLHF; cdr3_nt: TGTGCCAGCAGGGATGGGGTGGTTGGTTCACCCCTCCACTTT
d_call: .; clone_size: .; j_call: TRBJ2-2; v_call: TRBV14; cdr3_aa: CASRPSGTGELFF; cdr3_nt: TGTGCCAGCAGACCAAGTGGGACCGGGGAGCTGTTTTTT
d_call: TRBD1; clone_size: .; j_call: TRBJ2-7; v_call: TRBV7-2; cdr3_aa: CASSPGTGGSYEQYF; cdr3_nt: TGTGCCAGCAGCCCTGGGACAGGGGGATCCTACGAGCAGTACTTC
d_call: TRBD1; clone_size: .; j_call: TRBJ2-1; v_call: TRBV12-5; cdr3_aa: CASVYDRDNEQFF; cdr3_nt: TGTGCTAGTGTTTATGACAGGGACAATGAGCAGTTCTTC
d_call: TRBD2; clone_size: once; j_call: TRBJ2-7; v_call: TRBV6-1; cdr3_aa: CASSELAGGREEQYF; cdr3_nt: TGTGCCAGCAGTGAGTTGGCGGGGGGCCGGGAGGAGCAGTACTTC
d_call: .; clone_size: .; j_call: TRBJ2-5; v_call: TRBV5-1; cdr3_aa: CASSLVGETQYF; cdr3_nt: TGCGCCAGCAGCTTGGTAGGGGAGACCCAGTACTTC
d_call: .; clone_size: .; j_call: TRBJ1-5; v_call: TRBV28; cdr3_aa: CASSLSPRLGPQHF; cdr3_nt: TGTGCCAGCAGTTTATCCCCCCGTCTCGGACCCCAGCATTTT
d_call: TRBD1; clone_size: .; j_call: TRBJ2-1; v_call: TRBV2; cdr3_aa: CASGKRTGSYNEQFF; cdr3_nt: TGTGCCAGCGGCAAAAGGACAGGATCCTACAATGAGCAGTTCTTC
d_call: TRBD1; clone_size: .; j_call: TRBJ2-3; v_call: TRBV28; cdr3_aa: CASSPRGTGRTDTQYF; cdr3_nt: TGTGCCAGCAGTCCGAGAGGGACAGGGCGCACAGATACGCAGTATTTT
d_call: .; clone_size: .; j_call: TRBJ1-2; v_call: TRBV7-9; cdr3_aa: CASSLASGQYGYTF; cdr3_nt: TGTGCCAGCAGCTTAGCCTCAGGCCAGTATGGCTACACCTTC
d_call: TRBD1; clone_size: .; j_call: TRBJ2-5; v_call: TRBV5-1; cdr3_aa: CASSATPTGGKETQYF; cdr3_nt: TGCGCCAGCAGCGCAACTCCAACAGGGGGAAAAGAGACCCAGTACTTC
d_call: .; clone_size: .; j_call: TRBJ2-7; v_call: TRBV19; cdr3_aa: CASSMISGEQYF; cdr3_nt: TGTGCCAGTAGTATGATCAGCGGCGAGCAGTACTTC
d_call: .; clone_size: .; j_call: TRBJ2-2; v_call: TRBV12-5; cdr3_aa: CASAWVAATGELFF; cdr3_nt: TGTGCTAGTGCCTGGGTAGCGGCCACCGGGGAGCTGTTTTTT
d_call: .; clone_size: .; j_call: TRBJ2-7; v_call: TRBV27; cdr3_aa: CASSPDFYASYEQYF; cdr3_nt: TGTGCCAGCAGTCCGGACTTTTACGCCTCCTACGAGCAGTACTTC
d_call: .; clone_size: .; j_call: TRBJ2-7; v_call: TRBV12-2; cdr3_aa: CASRLGPSYEQYF; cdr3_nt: TGTGCAAGTCGCTTAGGACCATCCTACGAGCAGTACTTC
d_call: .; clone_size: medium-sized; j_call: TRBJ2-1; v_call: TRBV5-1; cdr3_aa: CASSFKGSSSNEQFF; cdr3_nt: TGCGCCAGCAGCTTTAAGGGGTCCTCTTCCAATGAGCAGTTCTTC
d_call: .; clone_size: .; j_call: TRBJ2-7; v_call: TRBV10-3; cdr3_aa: CAISAMGIDEQYF; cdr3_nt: TGTGCCATCAGTGCTATGGGGATCGACGAGCAGTACTTC
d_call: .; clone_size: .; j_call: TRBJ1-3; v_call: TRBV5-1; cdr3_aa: CASSLDKIGLNSGNTIYF; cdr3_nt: TGCGCCAGCAGCTTGGATAAGATCGGACTGAACTCTGGAAACACCATATATTTT
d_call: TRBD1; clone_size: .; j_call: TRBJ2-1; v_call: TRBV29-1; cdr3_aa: CSADRGLNEQFF; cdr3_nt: TGCAGCGCTGACAGGGGGCTAAATGAGCAGTTCTTC
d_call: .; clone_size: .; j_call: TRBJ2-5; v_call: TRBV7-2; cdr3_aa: CASSSVFQETQYF; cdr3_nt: TGTGCCAGCAGCTCAGTATTCCAAGAGACCCAGTACTTC
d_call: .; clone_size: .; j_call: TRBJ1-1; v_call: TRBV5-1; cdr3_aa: CASRLGAAEAFF; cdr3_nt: TGCGCCAGCAGATTGGGGGCCGCTGAAGCTTTCTTT
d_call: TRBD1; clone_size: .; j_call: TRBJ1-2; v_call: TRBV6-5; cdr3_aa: CASSSLQGVAYGYTF; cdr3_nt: TGTGCCAGCAGCTCACTGCAGGGGGTGGCCTATGGCTACACCTTC
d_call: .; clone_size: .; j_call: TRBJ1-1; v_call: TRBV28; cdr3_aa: CASRAPRTGDTEAFF; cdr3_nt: TGTGCCAGCAGAGCCCCGAGGACGGGAGACACTGAAGCTTTCTTT
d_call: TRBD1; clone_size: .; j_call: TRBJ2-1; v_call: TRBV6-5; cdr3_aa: CASSRGQGGNEQFF; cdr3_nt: TGTGCCAGCAGTCGCGGACAGGGGGGGAATGAGCAGTTCTTC
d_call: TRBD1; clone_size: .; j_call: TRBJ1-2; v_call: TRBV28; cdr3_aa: CASSFPLSGQGSESDYGYTF; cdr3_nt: TGTGCCAGCAGTTTTCCCCTTTCCGGACAGGGGAGTGAGTCTGACTATGGCTACACCTTC
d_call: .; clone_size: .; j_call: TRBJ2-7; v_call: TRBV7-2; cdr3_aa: CASSLGDPPYEQYF; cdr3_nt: TGTGCCAGCAGCTTGGGGGACCCTCCCTACGAGCAGTACTTC
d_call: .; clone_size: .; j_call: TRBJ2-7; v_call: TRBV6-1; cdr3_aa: CASSQLAAYEQYF; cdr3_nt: TGTGCCAGCAGTCAGTTAGCGGCCTACGAGCAGTACTTC
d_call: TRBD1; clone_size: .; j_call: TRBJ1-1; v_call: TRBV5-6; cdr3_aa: CASSLDRRNLGAFF; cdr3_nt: TGTGCCAGCAGCCTGGACAGGAGGAACCTGGGGGCTTTCTTT
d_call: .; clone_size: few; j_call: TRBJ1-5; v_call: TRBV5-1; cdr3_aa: CASSLAGGNQPQHF; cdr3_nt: TGCGCCAGCAGCTTGGCAGGGGGCAATCAGCCCCAGCATTTT
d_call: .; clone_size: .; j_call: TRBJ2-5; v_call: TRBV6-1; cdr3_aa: CASTPSAPDGTQYF; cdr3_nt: TGTGCCAGCACCCCTTCGGCCCCCGACGGGACCCAGTACTTC
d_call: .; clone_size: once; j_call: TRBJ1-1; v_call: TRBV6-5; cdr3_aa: CASSYKQGVMNTEAFF; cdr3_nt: TGTGCCAGCAGTTACAAGCAGGGTGTCATGAACACTGAAGCTTTCTTT
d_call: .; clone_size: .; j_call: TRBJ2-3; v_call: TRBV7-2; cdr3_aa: CASSSQLTQNTDTQYF; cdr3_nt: TGTGCCAGCAGCTCGCAGTTGACTCAGAACACAGATACGCAGTATTTT
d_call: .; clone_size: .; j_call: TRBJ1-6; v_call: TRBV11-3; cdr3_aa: CASSPRTRGDSPLHF; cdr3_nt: TGTGCCAGCAGCCCCCGGACCCGGGGCGACTCACCCCTCCACTTT